The rows below give T cell receptor beta chains drawn from one sample of a study of shared clonotypes between healthy human individuals. Only in-frame clones appear in the TCRdb table, and some are missing; sequencing was by immunoSEQ multiplex PCR. The table has 2 million to 2.5 million clones, 90% to 95% seen once. Sequenced material: naive CD4+ T cells from PBMCs. Receptors were obtained from a man aged 18 to 30 in good health. Some clones in this sample may be carry-over from other donors' samples. CDR3s include the opening cysteine and the closing phenylalanine or tryptophan. D genes are given only for firm matches. Clone sizes are given selectively: once, few, many, or a class where the clone is expanded.

clone size | J gene | V gene | D gene | CDR3 length | CDR3 protein | CDR3 DNA
. | TRBJ1-1 | TRBV19 | . | 15 | CASSPLDSLNTEAFF | TGTGCCAGTAGTCCCCTGGACAGTCTTAACACTGAAGCTTTCTTT
. | TRBJ2-2 | TRBV5-1 | TRBD1 | 18 | CASSYLPPGQGITGELFF | TGCGCCAGCAGCTATTTACCCCCGGGACAGGGGATCACCGGGGAGCTGTTTTTT
. | TRBJ2-1 | TRBV7-2 | TRBD2 | 16 | CASSLRPSGGDGEQFF | TGTGCCAGCAGCTTAAGGCCTAGCGGGGGGGACGGTGAGCAGTTCTTC
. | TRBJ2-1 | TRBV15 | . | 17 | CATSRDGAEGQYNEQFF | TGTGCCACCAGCAGAGATGGGGCGGAGGGGCAGTACAATGAGCAGTTCTTC
. | TRBJ2-3 | TRBV7-8 | . | 15 | CASSWPGSVADTQYF | TGTGCCAGCAGCTGGCCGGGTAGCGTTGCAGATACGCAGTATTTT
. | TRBJ2-4 | TRBV28 | TRBD2 | 13 | CASSLWGGGIQYF | TGTGCCAGCAGTTTGTGGGGGGGTGGCATTCAGTACTTC
. | TRBJ2-7 | TRBV5-1 | TRBD2 | 15 | CASSLDRGRAHEQYF | TGCGCCAGCAGCTTGGATCGCGGGAGGGCCCACGAGCAGTACTTC
. | TRBJ1-3 | TRBV6-1 | TRBD1 | 13 | CASSRTGGNTIYF | TGTGCCAGCTCCAGGACAGGGGGCAACACCATATATTTT
. | TRBJ1-2 | TRBV19 | . | 11 | CASRGDTGYTF | TGTGCCAGCCGAGGGGATACTGGCTACACCTTC
. | TRBJ1-5 | TRBV9 | TRBD1 | 15 | CASSVGWTGDQPQHF | TGTGCCAGCAGCGTAGGGTGGACAGGGGATCAGCCCCAGCATTTT
. | TRBJ1-4 | TRBV29-1 | TRBD1 | 13 | CSARDSGHEKLFF | TGCAGCGCCCGGGACAGCGGTCATGAAAAACTGTTTTTT
. | TRBJ1-5 | TRBV5-1 | . | 13 | CASSLAGHQPQHF | TGCGCCAGCAGCTTGGCGGGGCATCAGCCCCAGCATTTT
. | TRBJ1-4 | TRBV2 | . | 12 | CASGGWGEKLFF | TGTGCCAGCGGGGGGTGGGGTGAAAAACTGTTTTTT
once | TRBJ2-6 | TRBV27 | . | 18 | CASSFRRDRSTGANVLTF | TGTGCCAGCAGTTTTCGTCGAGACCGAAGCACTGGGGCCAACGTCCTGACTTTC
once | TRBJ1-5 | TRBV5-1 | TRBD1 | 15 | CASSRTTGTGGPQHF | TGCGCCAGCAGCAGAACTACCGGGACAGGGGGACCCCAGCATTTT
. | TRBJ2-7 | TRBV28 | TRBD2 | 16 | CASRPGTSGDYYEQYF | TGTGCCAGCAGACCCGGGACTAGCGGAGACTACTACGAGCAGTACTTC
. | TRBJ2-1 | TRBV5-1 | . | 15 | CASSLALATANEQFF | TGCGCCAGCAGCTTGGCCCTCGCGACAGCCAACGAGCAGTTCTTC
. | TRBJ1-3 | TRBV6-5 | . | 15 | CASRDSGLSGNTIYF | TGTGCCAGCAGAGACAGCGGACTCTCTGGAAACACCATATATTTT
. | TRBJ2-1 | TRBV5-6 | . | 14 | CASSIRRDLDEQFF | TGTGCCAGCAGCATACGCAGGGATTTGGATGAGCAGTTCTTC
. | TRBJ2-5 | TRBV10-3 | . | 14 | CAISGAGDQETQYF | TGTGCCATCAGTGGGGCAGGGGACCAAGAGACCCAGTACTTC
. | TRBJ1-2 | TRBV2 | . | 14 | CASSAGAANYGYTF | TGTGCCAGCAGTGCCGGGGCCGCTAACTATGGCTACACCTTC
. | TRBJ1-6 | TRBV7-9 | TRBD1 | 15 | CASSSRTGIDSPLHF | TGTGCCAGCAGCTCCCGGACAGGCATAGATTCACCCCTCCACTTT
. | TRBJ1-2 | TRBV4-2 | TRBD1 | 17 | CASSQDFATGGMGGYTF | TGTGCCAGCAGCCAAGATTTCGCGACAGGGGGCATGGGTGGCTACACCTTC
. | TRBJ2-2 | TRBV19 | TRBD1 | 14 | CASRDQGASGELFF | TGTGCCAGTAGAGACCAGGGGGCAAGCGGGGAGCTGTTTTTT
few | TRBJ1-5 | TRBV18 | . | 14 | CASSQGQTNQPQHF | TGTGCCAGCTCCCAGGGCCAGACCAATCAGCCCCAGCATTTT
. | TRBJ2-2 | TRBV2 | . | 17 | CASSVTPANANTGELFF | TGTGCCAGCAGCGTCACTCCAGCAAACGCGAACACCGGGGAGCTGTTTTTT
. | TRBJ2-3 | TRBV18 | TRBD2 | 14 | CASSPLAATDTQYF | TGTGCCAGCTCACCGCTAGCGGCAACAGATACGCAGTATTTT
. | TRBJ2-3 | TRBV7-9 | TRBD2 | 14 | CASSSGGGSDTQYF | TGTGCCAGCAGCTCCGGGGGGGGCTCGGATACGCAGTATTTT
. | TRBJ2-3 | TRBV6-1 | . | 15 | CASSEGAGTVDTQYF | TGTGCCAGCAGTGAAGGGGCCGGTACCGTAGATACGCAGTATTTT
. | TRBJ2-3 | TRBV2 | . | 11 | CASSTGLAQYF | TGTGCCAGCAGTACGGGGTTGGCGCAGTATTTT
. | TRBJ1-5 | TRBV2 | TRBD1 | 14 | CASNGQGTNQPQHF | TGTGCCAGCAATGGACAGGGGACCAATCAGCCCCAGCATTTT
. | TRBJ1-1 | TRBV27 | . | 14 | CASSLSTGNTEAFF | TGTGCCAGCAGTTTATCCACAGGGAACACTGAAGCTTTCTTT
few | TRBJ1-5 | TRBV4-2 | TRBD1 | 15 | CASSQVLTGHQPQHF | TGTGCCAGCAGCCAAGTGTTGACAGGGCATCAGCCCCAGCATTTT
once | TRBJ2-5 | TRBV7-2 | TRBD2 | 16 | CASSLGGGSVGETQYF | TGTGCCAGCAGCTTGGGCGGCGGGAGCGTTGGCGAGACCCAGTACTTC
few | TRBJ2-7 | TRBV7-9 | TRBD1 | 15 | CASSSRGDRASEQYF | TGTGCCAGCAGCTCCAGGGGCGACAGGGCCAGCGAGCAGTACTTC
once | TRBJ2-2 | TRBV7-9 | . | 16 | CASSLEVALRPGELFF | TGTGCCAGCAGCTTAGAGGTCGCCCTTCGGCCCGGGGAGCTGTTTTTT
. | TRBJ2-7 | TRBV28 | . | 16 | CASSSSDRGDSYEQYF | .
. | TRBJ1-4 | TRBV15 | . | 15 | CATSRFGLQIEKLFF | TGTGCCACCAGCAGATTTGGATTACAAATTGAAAAACTGTTTTTT
. | TRBJ2-2 | TRBV6-5 | TRBD1 | 12 | CASTNGQGKLFF | TGTGCCAGCACCAATGGACAGGGCAAGCTGTTTTTT